The 19 T cell receptor beta chains reported below all come from one sample, sequenced in a study of blood T cells in healthy people across ages. PCR was performed a second time for roughly 7 to 12 cycles using a sample-barcoded 5' primer and a J-beta primer mix. One entry per CDR3 protein results from TCRdb running MiXCR on the 5' RACE reads. Of 650,000 or so distinct CDR3 sequences in the sample, 40% to 65% are singletons; the top ten hold 13%. The sequencing sample was made of blood. All receptors derive from an elderly woman in good health.

The J gene is TRBJ2-3, the V gene TRBV5-1, with TRBD2 identical over 7 bases. Losses at the gene ends were 7 bases for V and 4 bases for J; bases not matched to a gene: 12. The V gene's germline CDR1 is SGHRS and CDR2 YFSETQ. This CDR3 contains 15 residues. The CDR3 is CASRRGDQQADTQYF. CDR3 coding DNA: TGCGCCAGCCGCCGGGGGGACCAGCAGGCAGATACGCAGTATTTT.

CDR3: CSVAPRTGPETQYF. As DNA, the CDR3 is TGCAGCGTTGCCCCCCGGACGGGTCCCGAGACCCAGTACTTC. The chain has TRBV29-1 and TRBJ2-5; no definite D call. Trimming removed 4 bases from V and 5 bases from J, with 17 bases in between. Germline V gene sequence: CDR1 SQVTM, CDR2 ANQGSEA. This CDR3 has 14 amino acids.

This clonotype was observed at least ten times. CDR3: CASRTSRDRANNEQFF. CDR3 nucleotide sequence: TGTGCCAGCAGAACCTCCCGGGACAGGGCCAACAATGAGCAGTTCTTC. The rearrangement links TRBV2 to TRBJ2-1; TRBD1 aligns across 9 bases. This CDR3 region has 16 residues. With V trimmed by 6 bases and J by 5 bases, 11 bases remained unmatched. Germline CDR1 SNHLY, CDR2 FYNNEI.

This clonotype was counted at least ten times. The genes are TRBV5-1 and TRBJ2-1; TRBD2 matches 14 bases. Germline trimming cut 4 bases from V and 3 bases from J; bases unmatched to any gene: 3. Germline CDR1 reads SGHRS; CDR2 reads YFSETQ. CDR3 length: 16 amino acids. CDR3 residues: CASSGGTSGSYNEQFF. CDR3 bases: TGCGCCAGCAGCGGAGGGACTAGCGGGAGCTACAATGAGCAGTTCTTC. The full variable domain, completed using reference TRBV5-1 and TRBJ2-1, is KAGVTQTPRYLIKTRGQQVTLSCSPISGHRSVSWYQQTPGQGLQFLFEYFSETQRNKGNFPGRFSGRQFSNSRSEMNVSTLELGDSALYLCASSGGTSGSYNEQFFGPGTRLTVL.

Note on this clonotype: The junction departs from germline at one end; a sequencing error may be responsible. The chain links TRBV5-1 to TRBJ2-5; D might be TRBD1 (6 bases). This CDR3 has 14 residues. The germline CDR1 and CDR2 sequences are SGHRS and YFSETQ. CDR3 sequence reads: CASILGAGEETQYF. The CDR3 DNA reads as TGCGCCAGCATCTTGGGTGCAGGGGAAGAGACCCAGTACTTC.

As regards this clonotype: This clone may be a read error of a much larger clone one base away. The CDR3 region is CAGTQRTGGGRKTQYF. The CDR3 DNA sequence: TGTGCCGGCACCCAAAGGACAGGGGGCGGTAGAAAGACCCAGTACTTC. The chain employs TRBV5-6 and TRBJ2-7, with 11 bases fitting TRBD1. The better agreement between TRBJ2-5 and the DNA end casts doubt on the J call. CDR3 length: 16 amino acids. CDR1 SGHDT and CDR2 YYEEEE come from the germline V gene.

This clonotype turned up a few times. This chain connects TRBV21-1 to TRBJ2-1; the table's D call, TRBD2, was not checked against the DNA. TRBV21-1 is shown as a pseudogene. This CDR3 is built from 16 residues. This chain's CDR3 is CASRPVSGGPYNEQFF. The CDR3 DNA reads TGTGCCAGCAGGCCAGTTAGCGGGGGCCCCTACAATGAGCAGTTCTTC.

The genes are TRBV14 and TRBJ1-2; perhaps TRBD1 as D (5 bases). Per the germline V gene, CDR1 is SGHDN and CDR2 is FVKESK. There are 13 residues in the CDR3. Trimming removed 1 base from V and 9 bases from J, with 12 bases in between. The CDR3: CASSQVRSGSYTF. CDR3 bases: TGTGCCAGCAGCCAAGTCCGATCAGGGAGCTACACCTTC.

This clonotype was seen repeatedly, ten times or more. The V gene is TRBV25-1, the J gene TRBJ2-7; 8 nucleotides match TRBD1. This CDR3 is built from 13 residues. CDR1 is MGHDK, CDR2 SYGVNS, per germline. The J segment lost 5 bases and the V segment lost 6 bases, leaving 6 bases of the junction unmatched. Written as DNA, the CDR3 is TGTGCCAGCAGACGCCCAGGGGGCCACGAGCAGTACTTC. It codes for CASRRPGGHEQYF.

The J gene is TRBJ2-7, the V gene TRBV4-1; no clear D gene. This CDR3 is built from 16 residues. Trimming removed 0 bases at V and 1 base at J, with 13 bases between. CDR1 and CDR2 (germline): MGHRA, YSYEKL. The CDR3 region has the DNA TGCGCCAGCAGCCAAGATCGTCTAGTGAGGTCCTACGAGCAGTACTTC. Residues: CASSQDRLVRSYEQYF.

The rearrangement uses TRBV20-1 and TRBJ1-1; no definite D call. Germline CDR1 DFQATT, CDR2 SNEGSKA (reference sequence). This CDR3 contains 13 residues. With 5 bases removed from V and 0 bases from J, the gap between germline ends came to 10 bases. The CDR3 DNA reads TGCAGTGCTTCCGCTTGGATGAACACTGAAGCTTTCTTT. Translation gives CSASAWMNTEAFF.

The CDR3: CSVGDSSGANVLTF. The CDR3 bases are TGCAGCGTTGGAGACAGCTCTGGGGCCAACGTCCTGACTTTC. This chain links TRBV29-1 with TRBJ2-6, with D possibly TRBD1 on 5 matching bases. Germline assignment: CDR1 SQVTM and CDR2 ANQGSEA. Trimming shortened V by 4 bases and J by 0 bases, and 7 bases separated the two germline ends. The CDR3 extends over 14 amino acids.

The chain links TRBV4-3 to TRBJ2-1, with unresolved D. This CDR3 spans 13 amino acids. Trimming left V 3 bases short and J 10 bases short, with 13 bases between. CDR1 is LGHNA, CDR2 YSLEER, per germline. CDR3 DNA: TGCGCCAGCAGCCAGCTGATTCGTGAGGAGCAGTTCTTC. This gives the protein CASSQLIREEQFF.

This clonotype came up many times. J is TRBJ2-7 and V is TRBV29-1; possibly TRBD2 for D (5 bases). This CDR3 has 12 amino acids. V was trimmed by 4 bases and J by 2 bases, leaving 9 bases between them. The V gene's germline CDR1 is SQVTM and CDR2 ANQGSEA. The CDR3 reads CSVAGNAYEQYF. The CDR3 nucleotides read TGCAGCGTTGCGGGGAACGCCTACGAGCAGTACTTC.

This chain links TRBV27 with TRBJ1-5; tentatively, D is TRBD1 (6 bases). V was pared by 2 bases and J by 2 bases, with 10 bases between. From germline, CDR1 is MNHEY and CDR2 SMNVEV (reference sequence). The CDR3 extends over 15 amino acids. CDR3 in amino acids: CASSLKRGGNQPQHF. The CDR3, as DNA: TGTGCCAGCAGTTTAAAGAGGGGGGGCAATCAGCCCCAGCATTTT.

The rearrangement joins TRBV30 to TRBJ1-6; D is possibly TRBD1 (5 bases). CDR1 is GTSNPN and CDR2 is SVGIG in the germline V gene (reference sequence). The CDR3 contains 13 residues. Trimming took off 2 bases at V and 4 bases at J, with 6 bases between the two ends. Here the CDR3 reads CAWSQGYNSPLHF. The CDR3 DNA is TGTGCCTGGAGTCAGGGTTATAATTCACCCCTCCACTTT.

The chain carries TRBV6-4 and TRBJ1-4; the D gene is possibly TRBD1 (6 bases). The CDR3 consists of 18 residues. V was cut by 2 bases and J by 0 bases, with 16 bases left in between. Germline assignment: CDR1 MRHNA and CDR2 SNTAGT. CDR3 loop: CASSDAGQGTATNEKLFF. CDR3 DNA sequence: TGTGCCAGCAGTGACGCTGGGCAGGGGACTGCAACTAATGAAAAACTGTTTTTT.

The J gene is TRBJ1-1, the V gene TRBV7-9; TRBD1 might be the D (5 bases). Looked up from germline, CDR1 is SEHNR and CDR2 is FQNEAQ (reference sequence). The CDR3 is made up of 13 amino acids. V lost 6 bases and J lost 6, with 14 bases in between. The CDR3 loop reads CASRFRQSAEAFF. The CDR3 region has the DNA TGTGCCAGCAGGTTCAGACAGTCAGCTGAAGCTTTCTTT.

Comments on this clonotype: Given a much more abundant clone one base away, this may be a read error. The rearrangement uses TRBV28 and TRBJ1-5; D unresolved. Trimming pared 2 bases from V and 1 base from J, leaving 6 bases between. From germline, CDR1 is MDHEN and CDR2 SYDVKM. The CDR3 is 14 amino acids. The CDR3: CASSLPQSNQPQHF. The CDR3 region has the DNA TGTGCCAGCAGTTTACCACAGAGCAATCAGCCCCAGCATTTT. The complete variable domain, with remaining parts taken from reference TRBV28 and TRBJ1-5, reads DVKVTQSSRYLVKRTGEKVFLECVQDMDHENMFWYRQDPGLGLRLIYFSYDVKMKEKGDIPEGYSVSREKKERFSLILESASTNQTSMYLCASSLPQSNQPQHFGDGTRLSIL.